This T cell receptor (beta chain) was captured by sequencing in a study of OX40 agonist ivuxolimab in advanced cancers. There are 17 residues in the CDR3. V lost 1 base and J lost 1, with 17 bases in between. Germline V lookup: CDR1 SGHTS, CDR2 YDEGEE. The repertoire was sequenced with immunoSEQ multiplex PCR; TCRdb's copy has only in-frame clones and lacks some. This sample carries around 97,000 clones, less than 85% of them seen once, and the ten largest clones take roughly 5.4%. The genes are TRBV5-8 and TRBJ1-2; D not resolved. The TCR was taken from an adult with an advanced solid tumor such as melanoma, head and neck, liver or kidney cancer. Sequences were derived from CD4+ or CD8+ T cells sorted from blood, sampled in a trial of the OX40 agonist ivuxolimab. CDR3 residues: CASSLRPRVRVNYGYTF. In DNA form, the CDR3 reads TGTGCCAGCAGCTTGCGACCCCGGGTCAGAGTTAACTATGGCTACACCTTC.